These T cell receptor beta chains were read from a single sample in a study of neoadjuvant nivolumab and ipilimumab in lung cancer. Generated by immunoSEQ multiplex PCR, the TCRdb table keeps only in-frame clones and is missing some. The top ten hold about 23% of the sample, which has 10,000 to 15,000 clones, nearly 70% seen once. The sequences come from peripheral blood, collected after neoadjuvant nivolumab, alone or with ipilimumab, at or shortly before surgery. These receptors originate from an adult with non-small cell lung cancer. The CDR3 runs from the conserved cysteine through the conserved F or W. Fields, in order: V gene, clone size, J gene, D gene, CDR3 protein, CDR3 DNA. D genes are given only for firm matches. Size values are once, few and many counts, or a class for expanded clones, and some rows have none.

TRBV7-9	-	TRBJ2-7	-	CASSPLGYEQYF	TGTGCCAGCAGCCCGCTGGGGTACGAGCAGTACTTC
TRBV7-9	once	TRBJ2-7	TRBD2	CASSSIGTSGSYEQYF	TGTGCCAGCAGCTCTATAGGGACTAGCGGTTCCTACGAGCAGTACTTC
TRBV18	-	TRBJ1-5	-	CASSPGLGYQPQHF	TGTGCCAGCTCACCAGGATTAGGATATCAGCCCCAGCATTTT
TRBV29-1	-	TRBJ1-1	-	CSVDPFGNTEAFF	TGCAGCGTTGATCCCTTCGGGAACACTGAAGCTTTCTTT
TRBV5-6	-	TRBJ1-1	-	CASSQLTVITEAFF	TGTGCCAGCAGCCAACTGACGGTAATAACTGAAGCTTTCTTT
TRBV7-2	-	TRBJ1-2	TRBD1	CASSFDRERGYTF	TGTGCCAGCAGCTTTGACAGGGAGCGGGGCTACACCTTC
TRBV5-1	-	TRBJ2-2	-	CASSLIPSTGELFF	TGCGCCAGCAGCTTAATACCCAGCACCGGGGAGCTGTTTTTT
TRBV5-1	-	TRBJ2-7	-	CASSEPTGTVAFYEQYF	TGCGCCAGCAGCGAGCCTACCGGGACCGTGGCCTTCTACGAGCAGTACTTC
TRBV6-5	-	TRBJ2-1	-	CASSSGGGEQFF	TGTGCCAGCAGCTCTGGAGGGGGTGAGCAGTTCTTC
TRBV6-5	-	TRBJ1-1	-	CASSVYREAFF	TGTGCCAGCAGTGTTTACAGGGAAGCTTTCTTT
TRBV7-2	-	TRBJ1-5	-	CASSPMGPGSNQPQHF	TGTGCCAGCAGCCCGATGGGCCCTGGGAGCAATCAGCCCCAGCATTTT
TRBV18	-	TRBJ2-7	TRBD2	CASSPRIAGESEQYF	TGTGCCAGCTCACCAAGGATAGCGGGAGAAAGCGAGCAGTACTTC
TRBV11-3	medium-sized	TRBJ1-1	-	CASSSIRGDTEAFF	TGTGCCAGCAGCTCGATCAGGGGTGACACTGAAGCTTTCTTT
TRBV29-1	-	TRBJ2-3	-	CSALGPTTDTQYF	TGCAGCGCATTGGGACCTACCACAGATACGCAGTATTTT
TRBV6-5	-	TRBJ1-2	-	CASSGPGLGYTF	TGTGCCAGCAGTGGACCGGGTTTAGGCTACACCTTC
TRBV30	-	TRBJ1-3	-	CAWGTSSHAIYF	TGTGCCTGGGGGACATCTTCCCACGCCATATATTTT
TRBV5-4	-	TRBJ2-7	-	CASSRLDIYEQYF	TGTGCCAGCAGCAGATTGGACATTTACGAGCAGTACTTC
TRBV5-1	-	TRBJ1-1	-	CASSLAQGDMNTEAFF	TGCGCCAGCAGCTTGGCCCAGGGAGACATGAACACTGAAGCTTTCTTT
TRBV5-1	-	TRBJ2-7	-	CASSPWGRPNEQYF	TGCGCCAGCAGCCCTTGGGGGCGACCAAACGAGCAGTACTTC
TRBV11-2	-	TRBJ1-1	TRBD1	CASSWTGKTEAFF	TGTGCCAGCAGCTGGACAGGGAAAACTGAAGCTTTCTTT
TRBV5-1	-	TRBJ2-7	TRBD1	CASRRLQGASYEQYF	TGCGCCAGCAGGAGATTACAGGGGGCCTCCTACGAGCAGTACTTC
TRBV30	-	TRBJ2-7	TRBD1	CASRAGTAPYEQYF	TGTGCCTCCAGGGCCGGGACAGCTCCCTACGAGCAGTACTTC
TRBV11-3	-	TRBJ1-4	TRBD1	CASSQGGTGTEKLFF	TGTGCCAGCAGCCAAGGCGGGACAGGGACTGAAAAACTGTTTTTT
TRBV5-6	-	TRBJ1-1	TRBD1	CASSPGTGTLWPEAFF	TGTGCCAGCAGCCCCGGGACAGGGACACTCTGGCCTGAAGCTTTCTTT
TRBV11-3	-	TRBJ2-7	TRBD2	CASSFQAGDYEQYF	TGTGCCAGCAGCTTCCAAGCGGGAGATTACGAGCAGTACTTC
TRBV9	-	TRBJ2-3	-	CASSDPLKASTDTQYF	TGTGCCAGCAGCGACCCCCTGAAGGCGAGCACAGATACGCAGTATTTT
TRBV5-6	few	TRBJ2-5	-	CASSLLGIQYF	TGTGCCAGCAGCTTGTTGGGGATCCAGTACTTC
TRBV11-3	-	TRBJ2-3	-	CASSSNGVPADTQYF	TGTGCCAGCAGCTCGAACGGAGTTCCCGCTGATACGCAGTATTTT